These 31 T cell receptor beta chains originate from one sample sequenced in a study of Graves' ophthalmopathy and Graves' hyperthyroidism. For repertoire sequencing, the TCR beta CDR3 regions were amplified from RNA transcripts. Following a first-round RT-PCR that used HTBI primers, a second-round multiplex PCR was carried out. TCRdb itself ran the multiplex PCR reads through MiXCR, one entry per CDR3 protein. Of 1 million to 1.3 million distinct CDR3 sequences detected, less than 45% appear once; the ten largest clones hold roughly 10%. Sequencing used peripheral blood or thyroid tissue (not recorded which). The receptors derive from an adult man with Graves' hyperthyroidism.

The chain is built from TRBV18 and TRBJ2-7; 8 bases are shared with TRBD1. After removal of 4 bases from V and 4 bases from J, the junction contained 12 bases not matched to a gene. The CDR3 runs 16 residues. Per germline, CDR1 KGHSH and CDR2 LQKENI. The CDR3 sequence: CASSLPSGRGQYEQYF. The CDR3 DNA follows: TGTGCCAGCTCACTCCCCTCAGGCAGGGGGCAATACGAGCAGTACTTC. Filled out from reference TRBV18 and TRBJ2-7, the complete variable domain reads NAGVMQNPRHLVRRRGQEARLRCSPMKGHSHVYWYRQLPEEGLKFMVYLQKENIIDESGMPKERFSAEFPKEGPSILRIQQVVRGDSAAYFCASSLPSGRGQYEQYFGPGTRLTVT.

This sequence joins TRBV29-1 and TRBJ1-5, with TRBD1 matching over 8 bases. Germline loops: CDR1 SQVTM, CDR2 ANQGSEA. The CDR3 is 13 amino acids. CDR3 residues: CRPTGGGNQPQHF. The CDR3 DNA sequence: TGCAGGCCTACAGGGGGGGGCAATCAGCCCCAGCATTTT.

This clonotype was seen many times. The V call is TRBV10-3, the J call TRBJ1-4; 7 nucleotides match TRBD1. With V trimmed by 10 bases and J by 1 base, 3 bases remained unmatched. The germline V gene has CDR1 ENHRY and CDR2 SYGVKD. This CDR3 is built from 13 residues. The CDR3 sequence is CATGQETNEKLFF. CDR3 sequence (DNA): TGTGCCACCGGACAGGAAACTAATGAAAAACTGTTTTTT.

V usage is TRBV5-1 and J usage is TRBJ2-7, with a tentative D call TRBD2 (6 bases). Germline V CDR1 and CDR2: SGHRS, YFSETQ. This CDR3 comprises 16 residues. Trimming took 4 bases from V and 3 from J, leaving 20 bases between them. The CDR3 sequence is CASSAGRGLIIYEQYF. The CDR3 DNA reads as TGCGCCAGCAGCGCCGGGCGTGGACTAATAATCTACGAGCAGTACTTC.

This clonotype was recorded many times. The chain combines TRBV9 with TRBJ2-7; D gene ambiguous. This CDR3 has 13 amino acids. Trimming cost V 7 bases and J 6 bases, with 17 bases left between them. CDR1 and CDR2 from the germline V gene are SGDLS and YYNGEE. Here the CDR3 reads CASGRGSDGEQYF. The DNA for the CDR3 is TGTGCCAGCGGGCGTGGGTCCGACGGCGAGCAGTACTTC.

The chain uses TRBV9 and TRBJ1-2; weak D call: TRBD1 (6 bases). The CDR3 runs to 14 residues. Trimming shortened V by 3 bases and J by 7 bases, and 16 bases separated the two germline ends. Germline assignment: CDR1 SGDLS and CDR2 YYNGEE. The CDR3 coding sequence is TGTGCCAGCAGCGGAGGGGGGGCGATCGGTGGCTACACCTTC. It specifies CASSGGGAIGGYTF.

This clonotype was picked up many times. One end of the junction does not line up with germline, which may come from a read error. The chain links TRBV7-9 to TRBJ2-6; D is uncertain. The CDR3 is 18 residues long. Germline-derived CDR1 and CDR2 are SEHNR and FQNEAQ (reference sequence). This CDR3 is CASSLSHRGSPGANVLTF. In DNA, the CDR3 is TGCGCCAGCAGCCTCTCACACAGAGGTAGTCCTGGGGCCAACGTCCTGACTTTC.

Note on this clonotype: One junction end does not reproduce the germline sequence, and a read error may be involved. V gene TRBV10-2 combines with J gene TRBJ1-5; no clear D. The CDR3 consists of 13 residues. Per the germline V gene, CDR1 is WSHSY and CDR2 is SAAADI. In DNA, the CDR3 is TGTGCCGGCAGCCCTACTCAAAGTCAGCCCCAGCATTTT. Translation: CAGSPTQSQPQHF.

This clonotype was recorded many times. The rearrangement links TRBV7-2 to TRBJ1-2; D might be TRBD1 (5 bases). Germline V lookup: CDR1 SGHTA, CDR2 FQGNSA. Trimming removed 5 bases from V and 5 bases from J, with 21 bases in between. CDR3 length: 16 amino acids. CDR3 in DNA: TGTGCCAGCAGCACTCGTGGCCGGGGACTGATATATGGCTACACCTTC. Translating gives CASSTRGRGLIYGYTF.

The gene calls are TRBV20-1 and TRBJ1-2, with D hard to call. V lost 5 bases, J lost 13 bases, and 11 bases lay in between. CDR3 length: 9 amino acids. From germline, CDR1 is DFQATT and CDR2 SNEGSKA (reference sequence). CDR3 bases: TGCAGTGCTGCGCGGGCGCCCACCTTC. It encodes CSAARAPTF.

The chain is built from TRBV10-3 and TRBJ1-2, with D possibly TRBD1 on 5 matching bases. This CDR3 comprises 13 residues. Germline lookup yields CDR1 ENHRY and CDR2 SYGVKD. The V end lost 5 bases, the J end lost 2 bases, and 9 bases lay between the germline ends. In nucleotides, the CDR3 is TGTGCCATCAGTTCGGGGGGAAACTATGGCTACACCTTC. This encodes CAISSGGNYGYTF.

This clonotype occurred many times. The CDR3 protein is CASSWGQGGSNQPQHF. CDR3 nucleotide sequence: TGTGCCAGCAGTTGGGGACAGGGTGGAAGCAATCAGCCCCAGCATTTT. J is TRBJ1-5 and V is TRBV12-3 or TRBV12-4; 9 bases match TRBD1. The V segment lost 4 bases and the J segment 1 base; nucleotides outside the gene matches: 5. The CDR3 contains 16 residues.

In its sample, this clonotype was seen many times. The chain links TRBV2 to TRBJ1-1; maybe TRBD1 (5 bases). CDR3 size: 14 residues. The V and J ends lost 8 bases and 6 bases respectively, with 19 bases between them. The germline CDR1 and CDR2 sequences are SNHLY and FYNNEI. As DNA, the CDR3 is TGTGCCAGCTTATTTAATTCCGCAGGGCCTGAAGCTTTCTTT. The encoded protein is CASLFNSAGPEAFF.

This clonotype was recorded at least ten times. This chain connects TRBV4-3 to TRBJ2-5; 9 nucleotides agree with TRBD2. This CDR3 has 15 residues. After removal of 2 bases from V and 5 bases from J, the junction contained 6 bases not matched to a gene. Germline-derived CDR1 and CDR2 are LGHNA and YSLEER. The CDR3 reads CASSQISGGLETQYF. The CDR3, as DNA: TGCGCCAGCAGCCAAATTAGCGGGGGTTTGGAGACCCAGTACTTC.

The chain combines TRBV7-9 with TRBJ1-2; tentative D call: TRBD1 (5 bases). Trimming stripped 11 bases from V and 3 bases from J, with 16 bases between. Germline CDR1 SEHNR, CDR2 FQNEAQ (reference sequence). The CDR3 has 13 residues. The CDR3 reads CAGWGSNYYGYTF. The CDR3 nucleotides read TGTGCCGGCTGGGGCAGCAACTACTATGGCTACACCTTC.

This clonotype was observed a single time. The chain combines TRBV9 with TRBJ2-7; D possibly uses TRBD1 or TRBD2 (5 bases each). The V end was cut by 2 bases, the J end by 6 bases, with 15 bases between. This CDR3 has 14 amino acids. CDR1 is SGDLS and CDR2 is YYNGEE in the germline V gene. CDR3 DNA: TGTGCCAGCAGCGTCCAAAACTCGGGGCTCGAGCAGTACTTC. Amino acid sequence: CASSVQNSGLEQYF.

CDR3 coding DNA: TGTGCCAGCAGCCACGGACAGGGTGTGCAGCCCCAGCATTTT. Residues: CASSHGQGVQPQHF. This chain links TRBV2 with TRBJ1-5, with 8 bases matching TRBD1. CDR1 SNHLY and CDR2 FYNNEI come from the germline V gene. This CDR3 region has 14 residues. Trimming at V came to 6 bases and at J to 7 bases, leaving 8 bases not matched to a gene.

In this sample, this clonotype turned up once. This chain connects TRBV20-1 to TRBJ2-2; 8 bases fit TRBD1. V lost 7 bases, J lost 2 bases, and 9 bases stayed unmatched. This CDR3 comprises 15 residues. Germline V gene lookup returns CDR1 DFQATT and CDR2 SNEGSKA (reference sequence). DNA of the CDR3: TGCAGTGGCGCCCCGGGACAGGCAAACACCGGGGAGCTGTTTTTT. Encoded protein: CSGAPGQANTGELFF.

J is TRBJ2-2 and V is TRBV19, with 10 bases aligning to TRBD2. Germline lookup yields CDR1 LNHDA and CDR2 SQIVND (reference sequence). Germline trimming cut 4 bases from V and 4 bases from J; bases unmatched to any gene: 6. The CDR3 runs to 16 residues. The CDR3 sequence is CASSNLGLAATGELFF. CDR3 DNA sequence: TGTGCCAGTAGTAATCTCGGACTAGCGGCCACCGGGGAGCTGTTTTTT.

In its sample, this clonotype was seen a few times. The V gene is TRBV28, the J gene TRBJ2-2, with 11 bases identical to TRBD1. Trimming took 4 bases from V and 3 from J; bases not matched to a gene: 1. The CDR3 is 15 amino acids. Germline V gives CDR1 MDHEN, CDR2 SYDVKM. CDR3 sequence (DNA): TGTGCCAGCAGTTCGGACAGGGGGCACACCGGGGAGCTGTTTTTT. Encoded protein: CASSSDRGHTGELFF.

With regard to this clonotype: The conserved phenylalanine or tryptophan is not found at the CDR3 terminus, so this likely reflects a read error. Because the CDR3's place on the DNA is in doubt, the DNA is left out and the CDR3 is given as listed by TCRdb. The rearrangement uses TRBV9 and TRBJ2-7. Germline V gene sequence: CDR1 SGDLS, CDR2 YYNGEE. The length of the CDR3 is 13 amino acids, counting both ends. The CDR3 reads CASSAGQDPTSST.

Ten or more counts support this clonotype. This chain joins TRBV10-3 and TRBJ2-2; TRBD1 agrees at 7 bases. Trimming removed 0 bases from V and 2 bases from J; junction bases left unmatched: 9. This CDR3 spans 18 amino acids. Germline V gene data show CDR1 as ENHRY and CDR2 as SYGVKD. CDR3 sequence: CAISESTGQHLNTGELFF. The CDR3 DNA sequence: TGTGCCATCAGTGAGTCGACGGGACAGCACCTAAACACCGGGGAGCTGTTTTTT.

Here the CDR3 DNA reads TGTGCCAGCAGCAGCTGGGGGCTGGAAGAGACCCAGTACTTC. Translating it yields CASSSWGLEETQYF. This chain joins TRBV11-2 and TRBJ2-5, with D possibly TRBD1 on 6 matching bases. The germline V gene encodes CDR1 SGHAT and CDR2 FQNNGV. V was trimmed by 5 bases and J by 3 bases, leaving 13 bases between them. The CDR3 has 14 amino acids.

The chain combines TRBV6-1 with TRBJ1-1; D gene unclear. The CDR3 has 11 residues. In germline, CDR1 is MNHNS, CDR2 SASEGT. V was pared by 8 bases and J by 10 bases, with 14 bases between. CDR3 residues: CASLSSLGAFF. In DNA, the CDR3 is TGTGCCAGCCTTTCTAGCTTGGGAGCTTTCTTT.

This clonotype was counted between two and nine times. The chain couples TRBV7-2 to TRBJ1-4; 8 nucleotides align to TRBD1. The CDR3 loop spans 13 amino acids. Per the germline V gene, CDR1 is SGHTA and CDR2 is FQGNSA. V lost 6 bases, J lost 10 bases, and 7 bases stayed unmatched. The DNA of the CDR3 is TGTGCCAGCAGTTTTGGACAGGGTGGAAAACTGTTTTTT. Translation: CASSFGQGGKLFF.

The V call is TRBV7-9, the J call TRBJ2-5; 9 nucleotides agree with TRBD1. The V gene end was trimmed by 5 bases and the J gene end by 5 bases; junction bases not matched to a gene: 12. From germline, CDR1 is SEHNR and CDR2 FQNEAQ (reference sequence). The CDR3 covers 16 residues. The CDR3 DNA follows: TGTGCCAGCAGCCCTGGACGACAGGGGGGGGAGGAGACCCAGTACTTC. Residues: CASSPGRQGGEETQYF.

This clonotype was observed at least ten times. The rearrangement uses TRBV20-1 and TRBJ1-2, with TRBD1 as a possible D gene (6 bases). CDR1 DFQATT and CDR2 SNEGSKA come from the germline V gene (reference sequence). The CDR3 consists of 14 residues. Trimming cost V 8 bases and J 5 bases, with 21 bases left between them. CDR3 nucleotides: TGCAGTCTAGACGGGGGCGATCCTCTTTATGGCTACACCTTC. Its protein product is CSLDGGDPLYGYTF.

This clonotype was detected a few times. V and J are TRBV5-5 and TRBJ2-2; 9 bases agree with TRBD2. Germline CDR1 reads SGHKS; CDR2 reads YYEKEE (reference sequence). J gave up 0 bases and V 4 bases, and 10 bases lay outside the gene matches. This CDR3 contains 18 residues. For the CDR3, the DNA is TGTGCCAGCAGCCCCGGACTAGCGCGGTTCGCGAACACCGGGGAGCTGTTTTTT. This translates into CASSPGLARFANTGELFF.

The CDR3 spells CASSLFVTGSFEQYF. The CDR3 bases are TGTGCCAGCAGTCTGTTCGTGACAGGGTCGTTCGAGCAGTACTTC. The chain links TRBV28 to TRBJ2-7, with 7 bases lining up with TRBD1. V lost 5 bases, J lost 6 bases, and 13 bases stayed unmatched. This CDR3 is 15 amino acids long. CDR1 is MDHEN and CDR2 is SYDVKM in the germline V gene.

This chain uses TRBV20-1 with TRBJ1-2, with 8 bases lining up with TRBD1. Trimming at V came to 6 bases and at J to 10 bases, leaving 7 bases not matched to a gene. Germline V gene lookup returns CDR1 DFQATT and CDR2 SNEGSKA (reference sequence). CDR3 length: 11 amino acids. The CDR3 DNA sequence: TGCAGTGCGTACAGGGGGTTTGACTACACCTTC. This codes for CSAYRGFDYTF.

This clonotype was detected ten times or more. This chain links TRBV2 with TRBJ2-2; 11 bases agree with TRBD1. The ends lost 2 bases at V and 4 bases at J; junction bases unmatched: 3. The length of the CDR3 is 16 residues. CDR1 is SNHLY and CDR2 is FYNNEI in the germline V gene. CDR3 nucleotides: TGTGCCAGCAGTGAATTGGGGACAGGGGGCACCGGGGAGCTGTTTTTT. Its protein is CASSELGTGGTGELFF.